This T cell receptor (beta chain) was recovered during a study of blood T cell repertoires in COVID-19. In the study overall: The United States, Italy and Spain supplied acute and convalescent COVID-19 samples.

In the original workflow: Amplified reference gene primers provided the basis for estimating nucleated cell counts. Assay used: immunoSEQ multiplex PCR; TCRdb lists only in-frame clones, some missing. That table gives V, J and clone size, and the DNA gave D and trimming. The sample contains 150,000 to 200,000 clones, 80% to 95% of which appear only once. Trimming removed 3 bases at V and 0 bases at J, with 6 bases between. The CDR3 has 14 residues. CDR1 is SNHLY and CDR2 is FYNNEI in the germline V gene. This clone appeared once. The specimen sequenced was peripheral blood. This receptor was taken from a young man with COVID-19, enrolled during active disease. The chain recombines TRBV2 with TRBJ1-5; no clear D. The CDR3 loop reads CASSDVNSNQPQHF. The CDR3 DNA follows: TGTGCCAGCAGTGATGTTAATAGCAATCAGCCCCAGCATTTT.